The next 12 T cell receptor beta chains were all read from a single sample in a study of regulatory T cells in long-lasting Graves disease. Described time point: newly diagnosed GD, antithyroid drugs for less than 3 months. Construction of the TCR library relied on RNA isolated from PBMCs. iRepertoire HTBI primers and Arm-PCR of CDR3 regions built TCR beta libraries. TCRdb ran MiXCR on the multiplex PCR reads and lists one entry per CDR3 protein. The sample carries about 300,000 distinct CDR3 sequences, 18% recorded once. This sample comprised peripheral blood mononuclear cells (PBMCs), obtained at new diagnosis, from a patient treated with antithyroid drugs. The receptors derive from a female donor with Graves disease.

This clonotype has ten or more counts. The chain is built from TRBV10-3 and TRBJ2-7, with 11 bases matching TRBD2. With V trimmed by 9 bases and J by 5 bases, 3 bases remained unmatched. This CDR3 contains 12 residues. Germline CDR1 reads ENHRY; CDR2 reads SYGVKD. The CDR3 DNA follows: TGTGCCATTACTAGCGGGAGCCACGAGCAGTACTTC. Amino acids: CAITSGSHEQYF.

Ten or more counts support this clonotype. The V and J genes are TRBV2 and TRBJ2-2; a possible D gene is TRBD2 (5 bases). The CDR3 is 15 amino acids. V was clipped by 3 bases and J by 3 bases, with 11 bases between them. The germline V gene has CDR1 SNHLY and CDR2 FYNNEI. The CDR3 DNA is TGTGCCAGCAGTGAGTGGCTACTAGACACCGGGGAGCTGTTTTTT. This sequence encodes CASSEWLLDTGELFF.

This clonotype was found many times. This chain links TRBV2 with TRBJ1-5; no firm D call. The germline V and J ends were trimmed by 11 bases and 0 bases, with 11 bases remaining between them. CDR1 and CDR2 (germline): SNHLY, FYNNEI. The CDR3 totals 13 residues. CDR3 region: CAGKGSSNQPQHF. The CDR3 nucleotides are TGTGCCGGGAAGGGTTCTAGCAATCAGCCCCAGCATTTT.

This chain links TRBV4-1 with TRBJ1-3; no definite D call. Trimming pared 0 bases from V and 4 bases from J, leaving 10 bases between. The CDR3 is 15 residues long. CDR1 and CDR2 from the germline V gene are MGHRA and YSYEKL. The CDR3 sequence: CASSQDPGWGNTIYF. The CDR3 nucleotides read TGCGCCAGCAGCCAAGATCCAGGTTGGGGAAACACCATATATTTT.

As for this clonotype: A much larger clone sits a single nucleotide away, making a read error possible. The chain combines TRBV24-1 with TRBJ2-1, with 10 bases that match TRBD2. The CDR3 runs to 17 residues. Germline V gene sequence: CDR1 KGHDR, CDR2 SFDVKD. J gave up 2 bases and V 5 bases, and 8 bases lay outside the gene matches. This CDR3 is CATSGLAGVSPYNEQFF. CDR3 nucleotide sequence: TGTGCCACCAGTGGGCTAGCGGGGGTCTCCCCCTACAATGAGCAGTTCTTC.

This clonotype was recorded many times. The chain combines TRBV2 with TRBJ2-3, with TRBD2 identical over 7 bases. V gave up 5 bases and J gave up 0 bases; unmatched junction bases: 5. CDR1 and CDR2 from the germline V gene are SNHLY and FYNNEI. The CDR3 is 15 amino acids. The CDR3: CASSLSGTSTDTQYF. The CDR3 DNA is TGTGCCAGCAGTCTCAGCGGGACTAGCACAGATACGCAGTATTTT.

The rearrangement joins TRBV19 to TRBJ1-1; no reliable D call. V dropped 1 base and J dropped 0 bases, with 12 bases sitting between them. The CDR3 has 16 residues. CDR1 and CDR2 from the germline V gene are LNHDA and SQIVND (reference sequence). The CDR3 is CASSIGGSSVNTEAFF. Here the CDR3 DNA reads TGTGCCAGTAGTATAGGAGGTAGCAGCGTGAACACTGAAGCTTTCTTT.

This clonotype was picked up many times. The J gene is TRBJ1-1, the V gene TRBV20-1; D remains unclear. V lost 0 bases to trimming and J lost 2 bases, with 13 bases between them. Germline V lookup: CDR1 DFQATT, CDR2 SNEGSKA (reference sequence). The CDR3 contains 15 residues. CDR3 sequence reads: CSARDPPAGNTEAFF. The CDR3 bases are TGCAGTGCTAGAGATCCCCCAGCAGGAAACACTGAAGCTTTCTTT.

This clonotype was seen ten or more times. V is TRBV27 and J is TRBJ2-7; D remains unclear. This CDR3 spans 16 amino acids. Between the trimmed V and J ends, which lost 0 bases and 4 bases, there was a span of 16 bases. CDR1 MNHEY and CDR2 SMNVEV come from the germline V gene (reference sequence). CDR3 coding DNA: TGTGCCAGCAGTTTATCTAACCCCCCTTGGGAATACGAGCAGTACTTC. The encoded protein is CASSLSNPPWEYEQYF.

This clonotype was picked up many times. The J gene is TRBJ2-3, the V gene TRBV13, with 10 bases identical to TRBD2. CDR3 length: 16 amino acids. V trimming: 4 bases; J trimming: 2 bases; junction bases outside the gene matches: 6. Germline V gives CDR1 PRHDT, CDR2 FYEKMQ (reference sequence). CDR3 protein: CASSSGLAPNTDTQYF. In DNA form, the CDR3 reads TGTGCCAGCAGCTCGGGACTAGCGCCCAACACAGATACGCAGTATTTT.

This clonotype was counted at least ten times. The V and J genes are TRBV11-2 and TRBJ1-1; TRBD1 agrees at 9 bases. The CDR3 consists of 14 residues. CDR1 SGHAT and CDR2 FQNNGV come from the germline V gene. V dropped 5 bases and J dropped 5; count of bases not matched to a gene: 6. The CDR3 loop reads CASSPGQGRTEAFF. The CDR3, as DNA: TGTGCCAGCAGCCCCGGACAGGGGAGGACTGAAGCTTTCTTT.

This clonotype was seen a handful of times. This rearrangement joins TRBV18 to TRBJ2-7; D unclear. CDR3 length: 12 amino acids. V lost 6 bases, J lost 6 bases, and 12 bases lay in between. Germline CDR1 KGHSH, CDR2 LQKENI. CDR3 DNA sequence: TGTGCCAGCTCGCCTTCGCAGTTCGAGCAGTACTTC. Its translation is CASSPSQFEQYF.